The T cell receptor beta chain under discussion was sequenced for a study of T cells in Graves' hyperthyroidism and ophthalmopathy. Study-level background: Initial diagnosis, before any treatment, was when peripheral blood was collected.

From RNA transcripts, TCR beta CDR3 regions were amplified. Carried out on the TCR CDR3, a first-round RT-PCR used the HTBI primer set. Using its own MiXCR run on the multiplex PCR reads, TCRdb lists one record per CDR3 protein. The sample consists of 400,000 to 550,000 distinct CDR3 sequences, around 24% of them appearing once. Germline V gene data show CDR1 as MNHEY and CDR2 as SVGAGI. This CDR3 has 16 amino acids. V lost 2 bases to trimming and J lost 0 bases, with 11 bases between them. The chain is built from TRBV6-5 and TRBJ1-3; D not certain. The clonotype was recovered from a woman between 25 and 40 years old with Graves' ophthalmopathy. Material for sequencing was blood. CDR3 loop: CASSYEAGLSGNTIYF. CDR3 DNA sequence: TGTGCCAGCAGTTACGAGGCAGGACTCTCTGGAAACACCATATATTTT.